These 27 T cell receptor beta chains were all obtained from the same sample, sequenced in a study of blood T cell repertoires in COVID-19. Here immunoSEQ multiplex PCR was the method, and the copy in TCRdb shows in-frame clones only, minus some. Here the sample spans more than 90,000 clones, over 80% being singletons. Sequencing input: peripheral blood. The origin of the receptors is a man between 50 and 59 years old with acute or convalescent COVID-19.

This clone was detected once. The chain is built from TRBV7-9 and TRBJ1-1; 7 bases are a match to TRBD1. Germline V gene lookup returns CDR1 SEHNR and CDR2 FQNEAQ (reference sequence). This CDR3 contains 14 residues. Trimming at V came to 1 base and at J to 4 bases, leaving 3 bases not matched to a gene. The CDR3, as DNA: TGTGCCAGCAGCTTAGTGCAGGGGGGCACTGAAGCTTTCTTT. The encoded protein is CASSLVQGGTEAFF.

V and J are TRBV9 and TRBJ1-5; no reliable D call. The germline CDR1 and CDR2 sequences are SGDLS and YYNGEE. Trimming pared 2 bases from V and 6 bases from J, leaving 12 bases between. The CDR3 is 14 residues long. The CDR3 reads CASSVSSASQPQHF. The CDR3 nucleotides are TGTGCCAGCAGCGTTAGCTCAGCGAGTCAGCCCCAGCATTTT. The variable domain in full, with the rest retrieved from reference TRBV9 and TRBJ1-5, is DSGVTQTPKHLITATGQRVTLRCSPRSGDLSVYWYQQSLDQGLQFLIQYYNGEERAKGNILERFSAQQFPDLHSELNLSSLELGDSALYFCASSVSSASQPQHFGDGTRLSIL.

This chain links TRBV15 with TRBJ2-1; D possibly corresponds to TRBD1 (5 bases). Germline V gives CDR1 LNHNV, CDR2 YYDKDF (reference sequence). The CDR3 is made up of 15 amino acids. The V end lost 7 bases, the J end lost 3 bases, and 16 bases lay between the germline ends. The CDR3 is CATKMQGGNYNEQFF. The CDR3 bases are TGTGCCACCAAAATGCAGGGTGGAAACTACAATGAGCAGTTCTTC. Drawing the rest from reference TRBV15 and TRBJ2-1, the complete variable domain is DAMVIQNPRYQVTQFGKPVTLSCSQTLNHNVMYWYQQKSSQAPKLLFHYYDKDFNNEADTPDNFQSRRPNTSFCFLDIRSPGLGDTAMYLCATKMQGGNYNEQFFGPGTRLTVL.

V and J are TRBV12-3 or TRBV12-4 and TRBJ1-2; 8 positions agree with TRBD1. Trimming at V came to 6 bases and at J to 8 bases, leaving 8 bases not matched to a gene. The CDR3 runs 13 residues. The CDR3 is CASSLRGRGGYTF. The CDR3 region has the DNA TGTGCCAGCAGCCTCAGGGGGCGCGGGGGCTACACCTTC.

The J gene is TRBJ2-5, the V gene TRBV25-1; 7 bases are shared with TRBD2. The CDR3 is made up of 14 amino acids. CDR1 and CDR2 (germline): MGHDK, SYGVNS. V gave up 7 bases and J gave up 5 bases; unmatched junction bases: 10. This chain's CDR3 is CASTPLGREETQYF. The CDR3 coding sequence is TGTGCCAGCACCCCCCTAGGGCGGGAGGAGACCCAGTACTTC.

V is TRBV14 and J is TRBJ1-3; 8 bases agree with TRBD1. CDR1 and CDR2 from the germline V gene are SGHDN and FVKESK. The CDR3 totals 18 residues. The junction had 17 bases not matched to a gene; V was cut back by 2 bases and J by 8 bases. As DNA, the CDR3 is TGTGCCAGCAGCCAAAGTCGTATCAAGACAGGGGAGGTTGACACCATATATTTT. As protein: CASSQSRIKTGEVDTIYF.

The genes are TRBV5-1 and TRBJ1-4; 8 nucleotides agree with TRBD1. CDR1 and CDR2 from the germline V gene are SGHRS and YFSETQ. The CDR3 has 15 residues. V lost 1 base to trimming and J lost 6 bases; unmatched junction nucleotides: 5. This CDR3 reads CASSLQDRGDEKLFF. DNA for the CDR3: TGCGCCAGCAGCTTGCAAGACAGGGGAGATGAAAAACTGTTTTTT.

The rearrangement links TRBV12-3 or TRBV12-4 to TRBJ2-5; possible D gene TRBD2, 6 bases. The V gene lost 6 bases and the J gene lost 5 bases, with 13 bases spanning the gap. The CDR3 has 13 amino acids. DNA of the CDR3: TGTGCCAGCAGGATGGGGGGTCCGGAGACCCAGTACTTC. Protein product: CASRMGGPETQYF.

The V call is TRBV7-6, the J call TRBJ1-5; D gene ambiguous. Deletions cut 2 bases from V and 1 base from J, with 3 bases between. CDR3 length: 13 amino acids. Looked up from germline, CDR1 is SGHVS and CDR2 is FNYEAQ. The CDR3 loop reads CASSLLSNQPQHF. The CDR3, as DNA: TGTGCCAGCAGCTTACTAAGCAATCAGCCCCAGCATTTT.

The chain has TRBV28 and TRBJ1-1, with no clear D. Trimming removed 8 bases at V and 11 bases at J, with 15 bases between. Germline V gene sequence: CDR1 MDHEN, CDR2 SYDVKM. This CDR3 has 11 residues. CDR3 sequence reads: CASGLTLYAFF. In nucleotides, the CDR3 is TGTGCCAGCGGGTTGACTCTTTACGCTTTCTTT.

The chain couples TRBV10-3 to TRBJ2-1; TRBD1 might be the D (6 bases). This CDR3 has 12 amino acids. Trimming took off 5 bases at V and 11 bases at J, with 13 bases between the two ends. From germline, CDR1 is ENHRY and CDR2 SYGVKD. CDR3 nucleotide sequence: TGTGCCATCAGTAGTTCCGGGACAAAGCAGTTCTTC. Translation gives CAISSSGTKQFF.

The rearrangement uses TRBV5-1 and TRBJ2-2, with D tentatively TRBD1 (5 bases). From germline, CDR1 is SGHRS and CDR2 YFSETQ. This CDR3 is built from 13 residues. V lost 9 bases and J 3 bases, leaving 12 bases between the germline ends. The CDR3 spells CATKLGDTGELFF. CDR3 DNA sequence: TGCGCCACCAAGCTAGGGGACACCGGGGAGCTGTTTTTT.

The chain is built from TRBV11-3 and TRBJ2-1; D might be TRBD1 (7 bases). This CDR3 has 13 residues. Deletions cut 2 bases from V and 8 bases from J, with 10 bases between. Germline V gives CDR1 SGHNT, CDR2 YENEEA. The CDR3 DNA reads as TGTGCCAGCAGCTTACAGGGGGAGGATGAGCAGTTCTTC. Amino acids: CASSLQGEDEQFF.

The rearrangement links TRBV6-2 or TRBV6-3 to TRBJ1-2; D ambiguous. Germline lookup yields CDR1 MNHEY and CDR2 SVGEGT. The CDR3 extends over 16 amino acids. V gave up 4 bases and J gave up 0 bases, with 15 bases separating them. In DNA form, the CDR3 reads TGTGCCAGCAGTTGGTCCGCAGCGGGAGCTAACTATGGCTACACCTTC. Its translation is CASSWSAAGANYGYTF.

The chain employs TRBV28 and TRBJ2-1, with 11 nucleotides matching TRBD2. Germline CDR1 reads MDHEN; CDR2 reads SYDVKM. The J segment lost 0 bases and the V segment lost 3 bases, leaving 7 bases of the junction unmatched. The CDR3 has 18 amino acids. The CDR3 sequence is CASSFLAGGPHSYNEQFF. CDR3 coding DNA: TGTGCCAGCAGTTTCTTAGCGGGGGGGCCTCACTCCTACAATGAGCAGTTCTTC.

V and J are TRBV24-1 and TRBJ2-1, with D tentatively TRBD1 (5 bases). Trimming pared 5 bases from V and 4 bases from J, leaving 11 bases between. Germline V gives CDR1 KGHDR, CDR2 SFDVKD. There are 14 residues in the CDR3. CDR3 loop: CATSGETAYNEQFF. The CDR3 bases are TGTGCCACCAGTGGTGAGACAGCATACAATGAGCAGTTCTTC.

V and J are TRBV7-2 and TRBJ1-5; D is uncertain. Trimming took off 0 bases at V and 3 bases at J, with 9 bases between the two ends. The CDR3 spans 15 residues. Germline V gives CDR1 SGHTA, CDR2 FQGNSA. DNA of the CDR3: TGTGCCAGCAGCTTAGCGGGAGGGTTCAATCAGCCCCAGCATTTT. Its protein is CASSLAGGFNQPQHF.

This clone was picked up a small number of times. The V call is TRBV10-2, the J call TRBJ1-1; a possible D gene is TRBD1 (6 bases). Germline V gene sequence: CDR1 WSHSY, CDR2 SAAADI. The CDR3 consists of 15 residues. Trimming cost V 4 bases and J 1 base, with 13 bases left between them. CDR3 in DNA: TGCGCCAGCAGTGGTAGGAGGGGGGGGAACACTGAAGCTTTCTTT. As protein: CASSGRRGGNTEAFF.

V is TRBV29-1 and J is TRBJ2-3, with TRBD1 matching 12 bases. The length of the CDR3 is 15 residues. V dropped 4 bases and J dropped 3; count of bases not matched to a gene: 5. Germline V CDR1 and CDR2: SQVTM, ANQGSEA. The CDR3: CSVVGDRGPTDTQYF. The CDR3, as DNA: TGCAGCGTTGTGGGGGACAGGGGGCCGACAGATACGCAGTATTTT.

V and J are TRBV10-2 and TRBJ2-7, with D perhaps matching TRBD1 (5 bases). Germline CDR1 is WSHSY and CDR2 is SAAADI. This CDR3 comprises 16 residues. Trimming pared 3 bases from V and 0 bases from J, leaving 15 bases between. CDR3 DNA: TGCGCCAGCAGTGACACGGGCGCAGGGCCCTCCTACGAGCAGTACTTC. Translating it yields CASSDTGAGPSYEQYF.

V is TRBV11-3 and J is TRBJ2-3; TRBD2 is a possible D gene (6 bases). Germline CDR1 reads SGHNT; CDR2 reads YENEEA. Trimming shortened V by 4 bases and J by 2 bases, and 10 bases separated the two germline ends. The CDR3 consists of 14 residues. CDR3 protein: CASSSRDFTDTQYF. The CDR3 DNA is TGTGCCAGCAGCTCCCGGGACTTCACAGATACGCAGTATTTT.

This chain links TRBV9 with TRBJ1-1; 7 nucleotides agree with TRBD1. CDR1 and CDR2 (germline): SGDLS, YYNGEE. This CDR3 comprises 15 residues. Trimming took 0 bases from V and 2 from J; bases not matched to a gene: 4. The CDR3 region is CASSVARGPNTEAFF. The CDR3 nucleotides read TGTGCCAGCAGCGTAGCGAGGGGGCCTAACACTGAAGCTTTCTTT.

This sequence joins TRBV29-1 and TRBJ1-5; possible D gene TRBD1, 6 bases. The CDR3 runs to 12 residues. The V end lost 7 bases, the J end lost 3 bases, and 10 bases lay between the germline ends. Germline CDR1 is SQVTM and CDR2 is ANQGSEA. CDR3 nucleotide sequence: TGCAGCGCAGGACAGACCAATCAGCCCCAGCATTTT. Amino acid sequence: CSAGQTNQPQHF.

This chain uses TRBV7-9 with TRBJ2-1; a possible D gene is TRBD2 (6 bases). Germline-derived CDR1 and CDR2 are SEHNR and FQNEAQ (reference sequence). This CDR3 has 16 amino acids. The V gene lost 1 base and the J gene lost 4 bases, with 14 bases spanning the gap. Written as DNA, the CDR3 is TGTGCCAGCAGCTTAGGAGGTAGCGGAGCTTACAATGAGCAGTTCTTC. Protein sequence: CASSLGGSGAYNEQFF.

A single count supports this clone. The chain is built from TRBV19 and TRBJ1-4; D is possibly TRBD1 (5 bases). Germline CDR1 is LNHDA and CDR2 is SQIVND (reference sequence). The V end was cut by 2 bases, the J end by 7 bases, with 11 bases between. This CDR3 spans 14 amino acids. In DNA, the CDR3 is TGTGCCAGTAGTATATCTTCCAGGGTTGAAAAACTGTTTTTT. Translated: CASSISSRVEKLFF.

In nucleotides, the CDR3 is TGTGCCAGCAGCCCGGGGGGGGGCTCTGGAAACACCATATATTTT. It translates to CASSPGGGSGNTIYF. This chain links TRBV5-6 with TRBJ1-3; D possibly corresponds to TRBD1 (5 bases). The CDR3 has 15 residues. CDR1 and CDR2 (germline): SGHDT, YYEEEE. Between the trimmed V and J ends, which lost 4 bases and 0 bases, there was a span of 11 bases. The full variable domain, in which reference TRBV5-6 and TRBJ1-3 provide the parts outside the CDR3, is DAGVTQSPTHLIKTRGQQVTLRCSPKSGHDTVSWYQQALGQGPQFIFQYYEEEERQRGNFPDRFSGHQFPNYSSELNVNALLLGDSALYLCASSPGGGSGNTIYFGEGSWLTVV.

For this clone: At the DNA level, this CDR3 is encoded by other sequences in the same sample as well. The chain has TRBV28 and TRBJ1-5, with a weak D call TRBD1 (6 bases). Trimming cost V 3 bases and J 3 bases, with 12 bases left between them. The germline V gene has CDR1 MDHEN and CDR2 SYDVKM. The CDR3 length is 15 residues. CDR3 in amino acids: CASSFRGANNQPQHF. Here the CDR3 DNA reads TGTGCCAGCAGTTTCAGGGGCGCTAACAATCAGCCCCAGCATTTT. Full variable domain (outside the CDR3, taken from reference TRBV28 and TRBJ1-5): DVKVTQSSRYLVKRTGEKVFLECVQDMDHENMFWYRQDPGLGLRLIYFSYDVKMKEKGDIPEGYSVSREKKERFSLILESASTNQTSMYLCASSFRGANNQPQHFGDGTRLSIL.